This is a list of T cell receptor beta chains from one sample in a study of tumor and adjacent non-tumor tissue in lung cancer. Via MiXCR, TCRdb re-called the multiplex PCR reads, giving one row per CDR3 protein. Of around 99,000 distinct CDR3 sequences listed, more than 60% are singletons. Input material: lung tumor tissue. These receptors came from a woman aged 60-70 years with non-small cell lung cancer. Each CDR3 is given with its conserved first and last residue. A D gene is named only where the DNA matches it firmly. Clone size is shown for a subset of rows, as once, few, many or a class of expanded clone.

V gene	J gene	clone size	D gene	CDR3 protein	CDR3 DNA
TRBV29-1	TRBJ2-2	many	-	CSALDRSDTGELFF	TGCAGCGCGCTGGACAGAAGCGACACCGGGGAGCTGTTTTTT
TRBV28	TRBJ2-7	-	TRBD2	CVSRPGLADPSYEQYF	TGTGTCAGCAGGCCGGGACTAGCGGACCCCTCCTACGAGCAGTACTTC
TRBV28	TRBJ1-2	-	-	CANSLGNRDSYTF	TGTGCCAACAGTTTAGGTAACAGGGACAGCTACACCTTC
TRBV11-2	TRBJ1-2	-	TRBD1	CASRVDRGDYDYTF	TGTGCCAGCAGAGTGGACAGGGGCGACTATGACTACACCTTC
TRBV10-3	TRBJ1-1	-	-	CAITESMNTEGFF	TGTGCCATCACCGAATCTATGAACACTGAAGGTTTCTTC
TRBV4-3	TRBJ2-3	-	TRBD2	CASSQVSGRGGRDTQYF	TGCGCCAGCAGCCAAGTGAGCGGGAGGGGGGGAAGAGATACGCAGTATTTT
TRBV29-1	TRBJ2-5	-	-	CNQFRCQVQSYGLSENDEWTQYF	TGCAACCAGTTCCGCTGTCAAGTCCAGTCCTACGGGCTCTCGGAGAATGACGAGTGGACCCAGTACTTC
TRBV6-5	TRBJ2-1	-	TRBD2	CASRILAGGLLHSYNEQFF	TGTGCCAGCAGAATACTAGCGGGGGGTCTCCTTCATTCCTACAATGAGCAGTTCTTC
TRBV11-2	TRBJ2-1	medium-sized	-	CASSPQNEQFF	TGTGCCAGCAGCCCCCAGAATGAGCAGTTCTTC
TRBV12-3/TRBV12-4	TRBJ1-1	-	TRBD1	CACSLSRTGIAEAFF	TGTGCCTGCAGTTTATCCCGGACAGGGATAGCTGAAGCTTTCTTT
TRBV24-1	TRBJ2-3	-	TRBD1	CATSHPGQGRADTQYF	TGTGCCACCAGTCACCCAGGACAGGGCCGAGCAGATACGCAGTATTTT
TRBV4-3	TRBJ1-4	-	TRBD1	CVSIRSGTVNEKLFF	TGCGTCAGCATCCGGTCCGGGACAGTAAATGAAAAACTGTTTTTT
TRBV11-2	TRBJ2-5	-	-	CASRGTRTGGQETQYF	TGTGCCAGCAGAGGTACCCGAACCGGGGGTCAAGAGACCCAGTACTTC
TRBV28	TRBJ1-6	-	TRBD1	CASSPPPGQTNSYNSPLHF	TGTGCCAGCAGTCCCCCCCCGGGACAGACGAACTCCTATAATTCACCCCTCCACTTT
TRBV11-2	TRBJ1-4	-	TRBD1	CASSRDSATSEKLFF	TGTGCCAGCAGCCGGGACAGTGCAACTAGTGAAAAACTGTTTTTT
TRBV11-2	TRBJ1-6	-	-	CASRLEASNSDLHF	TGTGCCAGCAGATTAGAAGCAAGTAATTCAGACCTCCACTTT
TRBV4-3	TRBJ2-5	-	-	CVSSQGGEGVETQYF	TGCGTCAGCAGCCAAGGGGGTGAAGGGGTAGAGACTCAGTACTTC
TRBV24-1	TRBJ1-2	-	-	CATIRGANYGYTF	TGTGCCACCATCAGGGGAGCTAACTATGGCTACACCTTC
TRBV5-1	TRBJ2-6	-	-	CASSSTPLGANVPTF	TGCGCCAGCAGCTCTACTCCGTTGGGGGCCAACGTCCCGACTTTC
TRBV6-2/TRBV6-3	TRBJ2-2	-	TRBD1	CSSSYTQQGANTGELSF	TGTTCCAGCAGTTATACCCAACAGGGGGCCAACACCGGGGAGCTGTCTTTT
TRBV10-1	TRBJ2-2	-	TRBD1	CASRDQGAFGGELFF	TGCGCCAGCAGGGACCAGGGGGCCTTCGGCGGGGAGCTGTTTTTT
TRBV11-2	TRBJ1-2	-	-	CASSLASTAMYGYTF	TGTGCCAGCAGCTTAGCATCGACAGCTATGTATGGCTACACCTTC
TRBV30	TRBJ1-1	few	TRBD1	CAWTDRGTEAFF	TGTGCCTGGACGGACAGGGGCACTGAAGCTTTCTTT
TRBV12-3/TRBV12-4	TRBJ1-2	once	-	CASGRTSEGSYGYTF	TGTGCCAGCGGCCGCACCTCAGAGGGCAGCTATGGCTACACCTTC